This T cell receptor (beta chain) originates from a study of graft-versus-host responses after intestinal transplantation. This clone has a handful of counts. V gave up 7 bases and J gave up 7 bases; unmatched junction bases: 6. The germline V gene encodes CDR1 SNHLY and CDR2 FYNNEI. The CDR3 consists of 13 residues. The repertoire was sequenced with immunoSEQ multiplex PCR; TCRdb's copy has only in-frame clones and lacks some. The sample shows under 100,000 clones, 80% to 95% of them seen only once. Sequencing was performed on PBMCs, taken roughly 410 days after intestinal transplant. This TCR derives from a human patient who received an intestinal transplant, so some T cells may come from the graft donor. The chain combines TRBV2 with TRBJ2-1, with 8 bases matching TRBD2. The CDR3 loop reads CASTLAGTNEQFF. The DNA of the CDR3 is TGTGCCAGCACCCTAGCGGGTACGAATGAGCAGTTCTTC.